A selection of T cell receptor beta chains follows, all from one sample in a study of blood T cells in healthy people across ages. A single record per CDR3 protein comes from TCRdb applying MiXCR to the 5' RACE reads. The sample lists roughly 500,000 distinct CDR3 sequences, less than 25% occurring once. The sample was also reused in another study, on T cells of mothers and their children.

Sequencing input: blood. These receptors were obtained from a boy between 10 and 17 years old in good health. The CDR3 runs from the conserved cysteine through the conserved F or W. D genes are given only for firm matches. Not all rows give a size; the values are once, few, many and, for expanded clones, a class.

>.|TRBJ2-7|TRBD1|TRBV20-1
CSARATPPRTGNSYEQYF
TGCAGTGCTAGAGCTACGCCCCCCCGGACAGGGAACTCCTACGAGCAGTACTTC
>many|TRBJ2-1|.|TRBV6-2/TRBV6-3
CASGADLPNEQFF
TGTGCCAGCGGAGCGGACCTCCCTAATGAGCAGTTCTTC
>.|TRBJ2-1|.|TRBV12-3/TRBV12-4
CASSITREQFF
TGTGCCAGCAGTATTACTAGGGAGCAGTTCTTC
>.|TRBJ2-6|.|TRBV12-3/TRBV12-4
CASSPVGGSGANVLTF
TGTGCCAGCAGTCCCGTGGGTGGTTCGGGGGCCAACGTCCTGACTTTC
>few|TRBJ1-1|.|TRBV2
CVEGKRDSEAFF
TGTGTCGAGGGTAAGCGGGACTCTGAAGCTTTCTTT
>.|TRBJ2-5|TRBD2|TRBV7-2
CASSFLAGGPRETQYF
TGTGCCAGCAGCTTCCTAGCGGGAGGGCCTCGGGAGACCCAGTACTTC
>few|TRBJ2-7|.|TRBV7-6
CASSPARDHSPAYEQYF
TGTGCCAGCAGCCCCGCCCGGGACCACTCACCGGCCTACGAGCAGTACTTC
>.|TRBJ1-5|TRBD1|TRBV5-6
CASRQDRVSNQPQHF
TGTGCCAGCCGACAGGACAGGGTTAGCAATCAGCCCCAGCATTTT
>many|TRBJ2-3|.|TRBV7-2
CASRTSPGTQYF
TGTGCCAGCAGAACTTCCCCCGGCACGCAGTATTTT
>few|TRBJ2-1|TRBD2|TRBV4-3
CASSQDLGTKALGGQFF
TGCGCCAGCAGCCAAGATTTAGGGACTAAGGCCCTCGGGGGGCAGTTCTTC
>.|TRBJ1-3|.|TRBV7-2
CASSLYSQAGNTIYF
TGTGCCAGCAGCTTATATAGCCAGGCTGGAAACACCATATATTTT
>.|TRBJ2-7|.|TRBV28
CASRQTLGQTGLGANEQYF
TGTGCCAGCAGGCAGACCTTGGGACAGACGGGACTAGGGGCCAACGAGCAGTACTTC
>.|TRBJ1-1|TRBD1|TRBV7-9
CASSPSTGRTEAFF
TGTGCCAGCAGCCCTTCGACAGGGAGGACTGAAGCTTTCTTT
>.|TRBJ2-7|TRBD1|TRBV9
CASSAGTGYHEQYF
TGTGCCAGCAGCGCGGGGACAGGGTACCACGAGCAGTACTTC
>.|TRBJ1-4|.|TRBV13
CANSSFYGHEGGEKLFF
TGTGCCAACAGCTCATTCTACGGACACGAGGGTGGTGAAAAACTGTTTTTT
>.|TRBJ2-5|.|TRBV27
CASSSETVTSSQETQYF
TGTGCCAGCAGTTCCGAGACAGTTACTAGTTCCCAAGAGACCCAGTACTTC
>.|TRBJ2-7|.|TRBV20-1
CSARERSSYEQYF
TGCAGTGCTAGGGAGCGGAGCTCCTACGAGCAGTACTTC
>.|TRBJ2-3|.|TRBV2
CASIPANSDTQYF
TGTGCCAGCATCCCGGCCAATTCCGATACGCAGTATTTT
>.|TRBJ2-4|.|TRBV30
CAWSLGVGFAKNIQYF
TGTGCCTGGAGCCTGGGGGTGGGCTTTGCCAAAAACATTCAGTACTTC
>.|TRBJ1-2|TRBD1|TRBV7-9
CASSLAGTGAGTF
TGTGCCAGCAGCTTAGCGGGGACAGGGGCTGGGACCTTC
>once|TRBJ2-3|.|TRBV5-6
CASAMAFRTDTQYF
TGTGCCAGCGCTATGGCCTTTCGGACAGATACGCAGTATTTT
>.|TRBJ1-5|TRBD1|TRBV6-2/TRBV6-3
CATLLTGGWGQPQHF
TGTGCCACCCTACTCACAGGGGGCTGGGGTCAGCCCCAGCATTTT
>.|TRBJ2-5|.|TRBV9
CASSVRDGQLETQYF
TGTGCCAGCAGCGTGCGGGACGGCCAACTGGAGACCCAGTACTTC
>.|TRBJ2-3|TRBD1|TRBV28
CASSLSGQGSGDTQYF
TGTGCCAGCAGTTTATCGGGACAGGGGTCCGGAGATACGCAGTATTTT
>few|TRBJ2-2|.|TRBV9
CASHPGRTTAGELFF
TGTGCCAGCCATCCTGGTCGGACTACAGCCGGGGAGCTGTTTTTT
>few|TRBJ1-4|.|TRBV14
CASSQMGLGNEELFF
TGTGCCAGCAGCCAAATGGGGCTGGGTAATGAAGAACTGTTTTTT
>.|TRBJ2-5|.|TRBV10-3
CATTDTNQETQYF
TGTGCCACCACAGACACAAACCAAGAGACCCAGTACTTC
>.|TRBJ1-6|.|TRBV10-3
CAIRSSYNSPLHF
TGTGCCATAAGAAGCTCCTATAATTCACCCCTCCACTTT
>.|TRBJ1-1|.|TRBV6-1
CASSRGLEGTEAFF
TGTGCCAGCAGTCGGGGCCTGGAGGGCACTGAAGCTTTCTTT
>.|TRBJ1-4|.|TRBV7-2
CASSLTGINEKLFF
TGTGCCAGCAGCTTAACGGGAATCAATGAAAAACTGTTTTTT
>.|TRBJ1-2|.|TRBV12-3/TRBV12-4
CASSSPGTANYGYTF
TGTGCCAGCAGTTCCCCCGGGACCGCTAACTATGGCTACACCTTC
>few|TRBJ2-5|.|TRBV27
CASSPQTLYRERQETQYF
TGTGCCAGCAGCCCCCAAACTCTTTACAGGGAAAGACAAGAGACCCAGTACTTC
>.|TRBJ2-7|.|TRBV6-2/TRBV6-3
CASGGQAGYEQYF
TGTGCCAGCGGAGGACAGGCGGGATACGAGCAGTACTTC
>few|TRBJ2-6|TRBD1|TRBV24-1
CATSDPGQVSSGANVLTF
TGTGCCACCAGTGATCCTGGACAGGTTAGCTCTGGGGCCAACGTCCTGACTTTC
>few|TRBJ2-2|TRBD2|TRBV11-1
CASSLGWTSGNLRDTGELFF
TGTGCCAGCAGCTTAGGATGGACTAGCGGGAACCTACGGGACACCGGGGAGCTGTTTTTT
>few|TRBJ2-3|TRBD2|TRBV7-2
CASSLGGGRDTQYF
TGTGCCAGCAGCTTAGGCGGGGGACGAGATACGCAGTATTTT
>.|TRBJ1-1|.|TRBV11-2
CASRPWGGFAEAFF
TGTGCCAGCAGACCCTGGGGGGGCTTCGCTGAAGCTTTCTTT
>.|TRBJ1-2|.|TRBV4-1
CASSQPGGANYGYTF
TGCGCCAGCAGCCAACCCGGCGGAGCTAACTATGGCTACACCTTC
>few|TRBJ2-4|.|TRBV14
CASSQAAAKNIQYF
TGTGCCAGCAGCCAAGCAGCAGCCAAAAACATTCAGTACTTC
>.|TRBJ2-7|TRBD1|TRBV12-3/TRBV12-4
CASSLGQANYEQYF
TGTGCCAGCAGTTTGGGACAGGCAAACTACGAGCAGTACTTC
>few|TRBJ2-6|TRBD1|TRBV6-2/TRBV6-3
CASSYRQGDISGANVLTF
TGTGCCAGCAGTTATCGACAGGGGGATATCTCTGGGGCCAACGTCCTGACTTTC
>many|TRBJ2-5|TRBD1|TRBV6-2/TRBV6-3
CASADRAETQYF
TGTGCCAGCGCCGACAGGGCCGAGACCCAGTACTTC
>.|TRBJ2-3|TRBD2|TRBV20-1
CSATSGRVSTDTQYF
TGCAGTGCTACGAGCGGGAGGGTCAGCACAGATACGCAGTATTTT
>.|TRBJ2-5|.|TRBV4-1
CASSQVGYRVRSGQETQYF
TGCGCCAGCAGCCAAGTCGGCTATCGGGTCCGGTCGGGCCAAGAGACCCAGTACTTC
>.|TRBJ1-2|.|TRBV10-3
CAISESRYSLSQGSAGYTF
TGTGCCATCAGTGAGTCGAGATATTCCCTTTCCCAGGGCTCTGCTGGCTACACCTTC
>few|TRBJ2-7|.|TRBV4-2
CASSQELAGRQYF
TGTGCCAGCAGCCAAGAACTCGCCGGACGTCAGTACTTC
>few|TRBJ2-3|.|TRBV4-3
CASSQDPNTDTQYF
TGCGCCAGCAGCCAAGATCCGAACACAGATACGCAGTATTTT
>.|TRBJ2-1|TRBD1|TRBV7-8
CASSLRLGTGATSSYNEQFF
TGTGCCAGCAGCTTACGCCTCGGGACAGGGGCCACCAGCTCCTACAATGAGCAGTTCTTC